This T cell receptor (beta chain) came from a study of CD8+ T cells in alopecia areata. Investigators isolated RNA and reverse transcribed it into cDNA to act as the sequencing template. The protocol was immunoSEQ multiplex PCR, while the TCRdb copy is restricted to in-frame clones and leaves out a portion. The top ten clones hold more than 0.4% of a sample with 200,000 to 250,000 clones, approximately 52% of them seen once. CDR1 is MNHNY, CDR2 SVGAGI, per germline (reference sequence). The CDR3 has 15 residues. With 2 bases clipped from V and 4 bases from J, the junction kept 5 bases outside the gene matches.

The sequencing used CD4+ T cells sorted from blood, collected at week 0. The chain carries TRBV6-6 and TRBJ2-7, with 10 bases that match TRBD1. The receptor was derived from a human donor with alopecia areata. CDR3 residues: CASSYTRQGAYEQYF. The CDR3, as DNA: TGTGCCAGCAGTTACACCCGACAGGGGGCTTACGAGCAGTACTTC.